The rows below give T cell receptor beta chains drawn from one sample of a study of blood T cell repertoires in COVID-19. The data were produced by immunoSEQ multiplex PCR, yet TCRdb's version contains in-frame clones alone and is incomplete. This table holds around 170,000 clones, 88% found once. Sequencing was performed on PBMCs or T cells enriched from blood (not recorded which). The receptors originated from a young woman who had recovered from COVID-19. Both conserved end residues are part of each CDR3. Fields, in order: D gene, V gene, CDR3 protein. A D gene is named only where the DNA matches it firmly.

TRBD2 | TRBV6-2/TRBV6-3 | CASSERGAAPVAKNIQYF
- | TRBV19 | CASSLSIDYGLTFAYEQYF
TRBD2 | TRBV7-2 | CASSLSTSGIGNEQFF
TRBD1 | TRBV6-1 | CASSADRGRGANYGYTF
TRBD2 | TRBV7-2 | CASRLLAGSGEQYF
TRBD2 | TRBV4-1 | CASSQEWGRAGELFF
- | TRBV12-1 | CASSRPGVPTSGRINNEQFF
- | TRBV4-1 | CASSQGPTGVRETQYF
- | TRBV29-1 | CSVVSGGYGYTF
- | TRBV6-4 | CASSDSKGTRGPGTGELFF
TRBD2 | TRBV2 | CARRTSGGAGKETQYF
- | TRBV5-1 | CASSSSGAPREQYF
TRBD1 | TRBV18 | CASSIRPGTGGTDTQYF
- | TRBV2 | CASRTGLANYGYTF
TRBD2 | TRBV10-3 | CAISRLAESSYNEQFF